The rows below give T cell receptor beta chains drawn from one sample of a study of regulatory T cells in long-lasting Graves disease. TCRdb used MiXCR to reprocess the multiplex PCR reads, holding one entry per CDR3 protein. The sample carries about 560,000 distinct CDR3 sequences, around 16% recorded once. These sequences were also reported in another study, on T cells in Graves' hyperthyroidism and ophthalmopathy.

This specimen consisted of peripheral blood mononuclear cells (PBMCs), obtained at new diagnosis, from a patient treated with antithyroid drugs. These receptors came from a young man with Graves disease. CDR3s include the opening cysteine and the closing phenylalanine or tryptophan. D genes are given only for firm matches. Some rows have no size entry. The others give once, few or many, or a class for an expanded clone.

>-|TRBV7-2|-|TRBJ1-1|14
CASSLGVVGTEAFF
TGTGCCAGCAGCTTAGGGGTAGTGGGCACTGAAGCTTTCTTT
>-|TRBV10-3|many|TRBJ1-2|15
CAISGPGARDYGYTF
TGTGCCATCAGTGGACCTGGGGCGCGAGACTATGGCTACACCTTC
>TRBD1|TRBV7-8|many|TRBJ1-5|18
CASSLVGVTGANIQPQHF
TGTGCCAGCAGCTTAGTAGGGGTGACAGGGGCGAACATCCAGCCCCAGCATTTT
>TRBD1|TRBV30|-|TRBJ1-2|14
CAYPHRGRRSGYTF
TGTGCCTACCCTCACAGGGGGCGTAGAAGCGGCTACACCTTC
>TRBD2|TRBV11-2|-|TRBJ2-3|18
CASSLAPSGRAGADTQYF
TGTGCCAGCAGCTTAGCCCCTAGCGGGAGGGCCGGTGCAGATACGCAGTATTTT
>-|TRBV7-9|few|TRBJ2-1|16
CASSLAGTHPYNEQFF
TGTGCCAGCAGCTTAGCAGGGACTCACCCTTACAATGAGCAGTTCTTC
>TRBD1|TRBV5-1|many|TRBJ2-1|15
CASSSGTDYFNEQFF
TGCGCCAGCAGCTCCGGGACAGACTACTTCAATGAGCAGTTCTTC
>-|TRBV5-6|-|TRBJ1-4|14
CASSLAGVGEKLFF
TGTGCCAGCAGCTTGGCTGGGGTTGGCGAAAAACTGTTTTTT
>-|TRBV27|many|TRBJ2-3|18
CASSIISEGTLGTDTQYF
TGTGCCAGCAGTATTATCTCCGAAGGGACCCTAGGGACAGATACGCAGTATTTT
>TRBD1|TRBV6-2/TRBV6-3|-|TRBJ1-2|16
CASSELVGQGAEGYTF
TGTGCCAGCAGTGAGTTGGTAGGACAGGGGGCGGAAGGCTACACCTTC
>TRBD2|TRBV19|-|TRBJ2-2|16
CASTPLAGYDTGELFF
TGTGCCAGTACCCCACTAGCGGGATATGACACCGGGGAGCTGTTTTTT
>-|TRBV12-3/TRBV12-4|many|TRBJ1-5|13
CASSFRGNQPQHF
TGTGCCAGCAGTTTTCGGGGGAATCAGCCCCAGCATTTT
>TRBD1|TRBV10-3|few|TRBJ2-7|14
CATDRDRGAYEQYF
TGTGCCACCGACCGGGACAGGGGAGCCTACGAGCAGTACTTC
>-|TRBV20-1|many|TRBJ2-7|16
CSARGRAARFSHEQYF
TGCAGTGCTAGAGGGCGAGCGGCGCGGTTCTCCCACGAGCAGTACTTC
>-|TRBV6-2/TRBV6-3|-|TRBJ1-3|15
CASSDRIRSGNTIYF
TGTGCCAGCAGCGACAGGATCCGCTCTGGAAACACCATATATTTT
>TRBD2|TRBV7-2|-|TRBJ2-1|15
CASSVDSGRRNEQFF
TGTGCCAGCAGCGTTGATAGCGGGAGACGGAATGAGCAGTTCTTC
>-|TRBV30|few|TRBJ2-7|13
CAWSTGTGYEQYF
TGTGCCTGGTCAACCGGGACCGGGTACGAGCAGTACTTC
>-|TRBV11-2|many|TRBJ2-7|14
CASSLGRGNYEQYF
TGTGCCAGCAGCTTAGGTCGAGGGAACTACGAGCAGTACTTC
>TRBD2|TRBV7-9|-|TRBJ2-7|14
CASSLGLAGDEQYF
TGTGCCAGCAGCTTAGGGCTAGCGGGAGACGAGCAGTACTTC
>-|TRBV28|many|TRBJ2-7|13
CASILAGHGEQYF
TGTGCCAGCATATTGGCAGGTCATGGGGAGCAGTACTTC
>-|TRBV12-3/TRBV12-4|many|TRBJ1-1|13
CASIQTGDTEAFF
TGTGCCAGCATTCAAACTGGGGACACTGAAGCTTTCTTT
>TRBD2|TRBV5-1|few|TRBJ2-3|15
CASTLAGVGTDTQYF
TGCGCCAGCACCTTAGCGGGAGTCGGCACAGATACGCAGTATTTT
>TRBD2|TRBV19|-|TRBJ2-7|15
CASSILGEGPYEQYF
TGTGCCAGTAGTATTCTGGGGGAGGGCCCCTACGAGCAGTACTTC
>-|TRBV30|few|TRBJ2-2|13
CAWSPPVQGELFF
TGTGCCTGGAGTCCCCCCGTGCAGGGGGAGCTGTTTTTT
>TRBD1|TRBV11-2|many|TRBJ2-7|14
CASSLRQGPYEQYF
TGTGCCAGCAGTTTGAGACAGGGGCCCTACGAGCAGTACTTC
>-|TRBV28|many|TRBJ2-7|18
CASSNQGSWAGFSYEQYF
TGTGCCAGCAGCAATCAGGGGTCCTGGGCTGGATTCTCCTACGAGCAGTACTTC
>-|TRBV11-1|-|TRBJ2-5|15
CASSLLRGKQETQYF
TGTGCCAGCAGCTTACTGCGGGGAAAGCAAGAGACCCAGTACTTC